The clone carrying this T cell receptor beta chain was seen a single time. This sample is drawn from a study of blood T cell repertoires in COVID-19. At the level of the study: The cDNA or gDNA used as material had been derived from T cells, B-cell-depleted T cells, or PBMCs.

The CDR3 covers 13 residues. Germline V gene sequence: CDR1 SGHNT, CDR2 YYREEE (reference sequence). Deletions cut 4 bases from V and 4 bases from J, with 9 bases between. Sequenced by immunoSEQ multiplex PCR; TCRdb stores in-frame clones only, minus some. The sample lists some 270,000 clones; 80% to 90% were seen once. The gene calls are TRBV5-4 and TRBJ1-5, with a tentative D call TRBD1 (5 bases). Sequenced material: peripheral blood. The TCR comes from an older woman with acute or convalescent COVID-19. The CDR3 is CASSGGGNQPQHF. The CDR3 coding sequence is TGTGCCAGCAGCGGCGGGGGTAATCAGCCCCAGCATTTT.